This TCR beta chain was found in a study of blood T cell repertoires in COVID-19 (dated by TCRdb to the early 2020s). Regarding the study in general: Samples from collaborators originated in the United States, Italy and Spain and spanned both the acute and convalescent phases of COVID-19. Samples came from the ongoing ImmuneRACE study (first 160 participants) plus 1,254 subjects from 6 global collaborators. The repertoires were made available in a free public database intended to serve as a resource for research on the immune response to SARS-CoV-2. Where HLA class I and class II types were available, the types were taken from metadata supplied by the sample provider, not from assay-based typing. Subjects who had been exposed to COVID-19, were actively infected with it, or had recovered from it provided the deeply sampled blood TCRbeta repertoires that made up the dataset. The material from the prospective study consisted of cDNA or gDNA derived from T cells, B-cell-depleted T cells, or PBMCs. A de-identified subject ID, COVID-19 status, age in years and sex were almost always included in the sample metadata. What the study reported, not specific to this receptor: Clinical and demographic metadata were provided uncurated, with the amount varying by source and participant.

As to this clone: Its target antigen remains unknown. Nothing much larger sits one base from this clone, and base qualities are not available.

Reading the germline V gene gives CDR1 KGHDR and CDR2 SFDVKD. Here V drops 7 bases and J drops 4 bases, and the junction holds 8 bases not matched to any gene. Including cysteine and phenylalanine, the CDR3 has 16 amino acids. Just the 48-base CDR3 DNA is kept, in frame starting at base 1. TCRbeta CDR3 regions were amplified from genomic DNA using the immunoSEQ Assay, a bias-controlled multiplex PCR. The study's processing was this. Nucleated cell counts per sample were estimated from amplification of reference gene primers within the assay. Sequence reads were collapsed and filtered to measure the absolute abundance of every unique TCRbeta CDR3 rearrangement. Productive Simpson clonality was computed per sample as the square root of Simpson's diversity index over productive rearrangements. TCRdb retrieved this table from immuneACCESS and kept in-frame rearrangements only. Not all clones are present; in checked studies, unresolved V genes account for under half, and no reason is known for the remainder. D and trimming were read from the DNA, whereas the V and J calls and clone size are those reported in that table. The sample table contains some 170,000 clones; only one count was recorded for 87% of them. In total, the top ten clones hold less than 5% of the sample.

Samples from volunteer blood donors who had recovered from COVID-19 were contributed by a second Seattle source. Collaborating institutions collected whole blood in K2EDTA tubes following their own protocols. For TCRbeta analysis, collaborator samples were shipped as frozen whole blood, as isolated PBMCs, or as DNA extracted from either sample type. The TCR sequence derives from a woman aged 55-70 years who had recovered from COVID-19. The chain employs TRBV24-1 and TRBJ2-1, with 11 junctional bases fitting TRBD1. Specimen: peripheral blood. Here the CDR3 is given as CATSRPGTGGYNEQFF. The DNA reads as follows: TGTGCCACCAGCCGACCCGGGACAGGGGGATACAATGAGCAGTTCTTC.